The 17 T cell receptor beta chains listed next were all sequenced from one sample in a study of T cell clones after liver transplantation (dated by TCRdb to the late 2010s). The library relied on the immunoSEQ multiplex PCR assay. TCRdb took this table from immuneACCESS and kept in-frame rearrangements with V and J called. Such tables lack part of the clones; where checked against another copy, unresolved V genes explain under half of the gap, and the rest is unexplained. The sample profile shows over 15,000 clones; about 87% of them were found once. The ten biggest clones cover roughly 13% of the sample. The time point label corresponds to: pre-transplant. Sample: CD8+ T cells from blood, taken before liver transplant. The receptors come from a human donor who received a liver transplant.

The chain combines TRBV4-1 with TRBJ1-1; no firm D call. The CDR3 spans 16 residues. The germline V gene has CDR1 MGHRA and CDR2 YSYEKL. Trimming took off 0 bases at V and 1 base at J, with 12 bases between the two ends. CDR3 coding DNA: TGCGCCAGCAGCCAAGAACCGGGATTACGGAACACTGAAGCTTTCTTT. This encodes CASSQEPGLRNTEAFF.

The chain carries TRBV7-9 and TRBJ1-1; D is ambiguous. Between the trimmed V and J ends, which lost 5 bases and 0 bases, there was a span of 4 bases. The CDR3 has 12 amino acids. In germline, CDR1 is SEHNR, CDR2 FQNEAQ (reference sequence). CDR3 DNA: TGTGCCAGCAGCGCATTGAACACTGAAGCTTTCTTT. It is translated as CASSALNTEAFF.

The J gene is TRBJ2-1, the V gene TRBV28; no reliable D call. Germline V gives CDR1 MDHEN, CDR2 SYDVKM. The CDR3 contains 13 residues. Trimming took 3 bases from V and 2 from J, leaving 5 bases between them. The CDR3: CASSLSTYNEQFF. The CDR3 nucleotides are TGTGCCAGCAGTTTGAGCACCTACAATGAGCAGTTCTTC.

This chain joins TRBV11-2 and TRBJ2-7; D unclear. The germline V gene has CDR1 SGHAT and CDR2 FQNNGV. The V and J ends lost 5 bases and 0 bases respectively, with 14 bases between them. The CDR3 runs to 15 residues. The CDR3 DNA is TGTGCCAGCAGCCCGGACCCTTCCTCCTCCTACGAGCAGTACTTC. Translated: CASSPDPSSSYEQYF.

This sequence joins TRBV28 and TRBJ1-5; TRBD1 might be the D (5 bases). The CDR3 runs 18 residues. V dropped 4 bases and J dropped 4 bases, with 23 bases sitting between them. The germline V gene encodes CDR1 MDHEN and CDR2 SYDVKM. CDR3 sequence reads: CASSSTGDGISWNQPQHF. The CDR3 DNA sequence: TGTGCCAGCAGTTCGACCGGGGACGGTATATCTTGGAATCAGCCCCAGCATTTT.

This chain uses TRBV5-6 with TRBJ2-7, with 10 bases that match TRBD1. The ends lost 5 bases at V and 3 bases at J; junction bases unmatched: 2. This CDR3 spans 13 amino acids. The germline V gene has CDR1 SGHDT and CDR2 YYEEEE. The CDR3 DNA reads TGTGCCAGCAGTTGGGACAGGGGCTACGAGCAGTACTTC. Amino acids: CASSWDRGYEQYF.

The chain has TRBV19 and TRBJ2-7; D perhaps matches TRBD2 (5 bases). This CDR3 contains 12 residues. V dropped 3 bases and J dropped 3 bases, with 6 bases sitting between them. Germline CDR1 reads LNHDA; CDR2 reads SQIVND (reference sequence). The CDR3 spells CASSIEGYEQYF. DNA of the CDR3: TGTGCCAGTAGTATCGAGGGCTACGAGCAGTACTTC.

The chain joins TRBV5-6 to TRBJ2-7, with D possibly TRBD1 on 5 matching bases. V was cut by 7 bases and J by 0 bases, with 17 bases left in between. Germline CDR1 is SGHDT and CDR2 is YYEEEE. The CDR3 has 15 amino acids. The CDR3 spells CASAGRRVYSYEQYF. The CDR3 nucleotides read TGTGCCAGCGCCGGGCGCAGGGTTTACTCCTACGAGCAGTACTTC.

V is TRBV2 and J is TRBJ2-7, with D unresolved. Germline V lookup: CDR1 SNHLY, CDR2 FYNNEI. The V and J ends lost 1 base and 4 bases respectively, with 5 bases between them. This CDR3 has 12 amino acids. The CDR3 sequence: CASSEEQYEQYF. The DNA of the CDR3 is TGTGCCAGCAGTGAAGAGCAGTACGAGCAGTACTTC.

The chain has TRBV2 and TRBJ2-1; 11 positions agree with TRBD2. CDR3 size: 18 residues. Germline CDR1 and CDR2: SNHLY and FYNNEI. V shed 6 bases and J 7 bases; nucleotides not matched to a gene: 17. The DNA for the CDR3 is TGTGCCAGCAGCCCCCCGAGCCGGCTAGCGGGAGGAGTGAATGAGCAGTTCTTC. This translates into CASSPPSRLAGGVNEQFF.

This clone has a handful of counts. The gene calls are TRBV5-1 and TRBJ2-7, with a weak D call TRBD2 (5 bases). CDR3 size: 15 residues. Trimming stripped 0 bases from V and 3 bases from J, with 13 bases between. Germline CDR1 is SGHRS and CDR2 is YFSETQ. The CDR3 coding sequence is TGCGCCAGCAGCTTGGGGGGAGCCGAAAGCTACGAGCAGTACTTC. Its translation: CASSLGGAESYEQYF.

V usage is TRBV7-2 and J usage is TRBJ2-1; D call uncertain. The CDR3 runs to 14 residues. CDR1 SGHTA and CDR2 FQGNSA come from the germline V gene. The V end was cut by 5 bases, the J end by 5 bases, with 13 bases between. CDR3 protein: CASSARYSNNEQFF. CDR3 nucleotide sequence: TGTGCCAGCAGCGCGCGGTACAGTAACAATGAGCAGTTCTTC.

This chain joins TRBV27 and TRBJ2-7; 7 bases match TRBD2. There are 16 residues in the CDR3. Germline values: CDR1 MNHEY, CDR2 SMNVEV (reference sequence). With 4 bases clipped from V and 2 bases from J, the junction kept 11 bases outside the gene matches. CDR3 nucleotides: TGTGCCAGCAGTTCAGTAGGGCGGGAGCCCGCCTACGAGCAGTACTTC. It yields the protein CASSSVGREPAYEQYF.

The chain joins TRBV30 to TRBJ2-1; TRBD1 is a possible D gene (6 bases). Deletions cut 5 bases from V and 9 bases from J, with 17 bases between. Germline CDR1 reads GTSNPN; CDR2 reads SVGIG (reference sequence). This CDR3 is built from 13 residues. CDR3 nucleotide sequence: TGTGCCTGGGGTCAGGGGCCGCCCGGTGAGCAGTTCTTC. It encodes CAWGQGPPGEQFF.

This clone has just one count. This rearrangement joins TRBV7-8 to TRBJ2-1, with TRBD1 matching 10 bases. Per the germline V gene, CDR1 is SGHVS and CDR2 is FQNEAQ. The V gene end was trimmed by 4 bases and the J gene end by 4 bases; junction bases not matched to a gene: 4. This CDR3 spans 15 amino acids. The CDR3 DNA is TGTGCCAGCAGCTCGGACAGGGGGATATACAATGAGCAGTTCTTC. It specifies CASSSDRGIYNEQFF.

In nucleotides, the CDR3 is TGTGCCAGCAGCTTACCTGGAGCGGGTAATGGGAATGAAAAACTGTTTTTT. Residues: CASSLPGAGNGNEKLFF. The V gene is TRBV7-9, the J gene TRBJ1-4; no definite D call. Germline V CDR1 and CDR2: SEHNR, FQNEAQ (reference sequence). Between the trimmed V and J ends, which lost 2 bases and 5 bases, there was a span of 18 bases. CDR3 length: 17 residues.

This sequence joins TRBV7-8 and TRBJ2-2; D is possibly TRBD2 (5 bases). The CDR3 has 14 residues. The germline V gene has CDR1 SGHVS and CDR2 FQNEAQ. V lost 3 bases to trimming and J lost 7 bases, with 12 bases between them. CDR3 in amino acids: CASSFLVRDGELFF. The CDR3 DNA is TGTGCCAGCAGCTTCCTCGTTCGGGACGGGGAGCTGTTTTTT.